This T cell receptor (beta chain) appears in the sequencing data of a study of CD8+ T cells in alopecia areata. Looking at the study overall: Those treated were given oral tofacitinib at 5 to 10 mg twice daily. Overall study findings and caveats: Mice gave a clearer picture of TCR sharing than patients did, possibly for HLA-related reasons. Significant decreases in scalp clonality and expanded CD8+ clones followed tofacitinib treatment. Normal skin's resident alphabeta T cells are also sequenced in scalp samples.

CDR3 length: 12 amino acids. V lost 4 bases to trimming and J lost 4 bases; unmatched junction nucleotides: 2. Looked up from germline, CDR1 is SQVTM and CDR2 is ANQGSEA. As for this clone: Its antigen remains unknown.

After isolation, RNA underwent reverse transcription to generate cDNA as the sequencing template. Measured with immunoSEQ multiplex PCR; TCRdb has only the in-frame clones, and not every one. The sample records 150,000 to 250,000 clones, about 60% being singletons. Treatment here: oral pan-JAK inhibitor, 5-10 mg twice daily. The chain couples TRBV29-1 to TRBJ1-2, with 8 bases identical to TRBD1. The sample was CD4+ T cells sorted from blood, taken at week 4, from a patient treated with tofacitinib. The receptor comes from a human donor with alopecia areata. CDR3 loop: CSVVTGGYGYTF. The CDR3 region has the DNA TGCAGCGTTGTTACAGGGGGCTATGGCTACACCTTC.